The present T cell receptor (beta chain) was sequenced within a study of control samples from healthy donors and cancer patients. The protocol was immunoSEQ multiplex PCR, while the TCRdb copy is restricted to in-frame clones and leaves out a portion. The sample includes fewer than 95,000 clones, about 85% seen only once; the top ten take around 2.1%. Germline loops: CDR1 MNHEY, CDR2 SMNVEV (reference sequence). The CDR3 has 15 residues. The junction had 2 bases not matched to a gene; V was cut back by 6 bases and J by 0 bases. This chain joins TRBV27 and TRBJ2-6; 7 bases match TRBD2. The sequencing sample was made of blood. The origin of this receptor is a woman aged 40 to 55 in good health. The CDR3 DNA reads TGTGCCAGCAGCCCTAGCGGCTCTGGGGCCAACGTCCTGACTTTC. This encodes CASSPSGSGANVLTF.